This T cell receptor beta chain was observed in a study of identical twins. TCRdb recomputed calls from the 5' RACE reads with MiXCR, one row per CDR3 protein. The sample holds hundreds of thousands of distinct CDR3 sequences, approximately 13% seen once. This same sample was also part of a study on yellow fever vaccine responses in identical twins.

This TCR came from a woman aged 18-30 years in good health. The specimen was CD8+ T cells sorted from blood.

CDR3 DNA sequence: TGTGCCAGCAGCTTACTCCCGAACACCGGGGAGCTGTTTTTT. Protein: CASSLLPNTGELFF. The genes are TRBV7-6 and TRBJ2-2; D ambiguous. The CDR3 totals 14 residues. CDR1 is SGHVS and CDR2 is FNYEAQ in the germline V gene. V lost 2 bases to trimming and J lost 0 bases, with 4 bases between them.